Each of the 14 T cell receptor beta chains below was sequenced from the same sample in a study of control samples from healthy donors and cancer patients. TCRdb keeps only in-frame clones here, not all; method: immunoSEQ multiplex PCR. The repertoire consists of roughly 52,000 clones, with 90% to 95% occurring once and the leading ten covering 2% to 3%. The sample consisted of blood. The origin of the receptors is a man under 40 in good health.

The V and J genes are TRBV5-1 and TRBJ2-5; 8 bases line up with TRBD1. Germline CDR1 is SGHRS and CDR2 is YFSETQ. There are 14 residues in the CDR3. J was trimmed by 5 bases and V by 4 bases; bases with no gene match: 7. The CDR3 nucleotides read TGCGCCAGCAGCCCCCAGGGGGCTAGTGAGACCCAGTACTTC. Protein product: CASSPQGASETQYF.

The V call is TRBV4-3, the J call TRBJ2-3; TRBD2 matches at 15 bases. V lost 4 bases and J lost 2; bases outside the gene matches: 7. CDR1 LGHNA and CDR2 YSLEER come from the germline V gene. This CDR3 has 18 residues. The CDR3 region is CASSPRTSGRGFTDTQYF. The DNA of the CDR3 is TGCGCCAGCAGCCCCCGGACTAGCGGGAGGGGGTTCACAGATACGCAGTATTTT.

CDR3 loop: CASSPLAGTDTQYF. The CDR3 coding sequence is TGCGCCAGCAGCCCACTAGCGGGCACAGATACGCAGTATTTT. The genes are TRBV5-1 and TRBJ2-3; TRBD2 agrees at 8 bases. V lost 4 bases, J lost 1 base, and 2 bases stayed unmatched. Per germline, CDR1 SGHRS and CDR2 YFSETQ. The CDR3 is 14 amino acids.

The chain employs TRBV29-1 and TRBJ1-5; 7 nucleotides agree with TRBD1. The germline CDR1 and CDR2 sequences are SQVTM and ANQGSEA. Trimming cost V 4 bases and J 4 bases; bases outside gene matches: 4. CDR3 length equals 13 residues. The CDR3 coding sequence is TGCAGCGTTGGGACAGGTTTAAATCAGCCCCAGCATTTT. Protein sequence: CSVGTGLNQPQHF.

The V gene is TRBV19, the J gene TRBJ1-2; tentatively, D is TRBD1 (5 bases). Trimming shortened V by 8 bases and J by 4 bases, and 17 bases separated the two germline ends. Germline-derived CDR1 and CDR2 are LNHDA and SQIVND (reference sequence). The CDR3 loop spans 14 amino acids. The CDR3 is CASAAMGVGYGYTF. The DNA of the CDR3 is TGTGCCAGTGCTGCCATGGGGGTTGGCTATGGCTACACCTTC.

The V and J genes are TRBV6-6 and TRBJ2-7, with D tentatively TRBD2 (5 bases). Germline CDR1 is MNHNY and CDR2 is SVGAGI (reference sequence). Trimming took 8 bases from V and 2 from J, leaving 10 bases between them. The CDR3 is 12 residues long. The CDR3 reads CASSDYAYEQYF. In DNA form, the CDR3 reads TGTGCCAGCTCTGACTACGCCTACGAGCAGTACTTC.

Only one count was recorded for this clone. The chain joins TRBV6-1 to TRBJ2-1; no reliable D call. This CDR3 comprises 14 residues. V was cut by 1 base and J by 6 bases, with 10 bases left in between. Germline V gene lookup returns CDR1 MNHNS and CDR2 SASEGT. The CDR3 sequence: CASSEGGSSNEQFF. The CDR3 bases are TGTGCCAGCAGTGAAGGAGGCAGCAGCAATGAGCAGTTCTTC.

V is TRBV6-2 or TRBV6-3 and J is TRBJ2-4; 8 bases agree with TRBD1. CDR1 is MNHEY, CDR2 SVGEGT, per germline. V shed 1 base and J 6 bases; nucleotides not matched to a gene: 2. CDR3 length: 14 residues. The CDR3 region is CASSYYGQGNIQYF. CDR3 nucleotides: TGTGCCAGCAGTTACTACGGACAGGGAAACATTCAGTACTTC.

The V gene is TRBV7-6, the J gene TRBJ1-3; D might be TRBD1 (5 bases). Germline CDR1 is SGHVS and CDR2 is FNYEAQ. Trimming took 5 bases from V and 0 from J, leaving 14 bases between them. The CDR3 is 16 amino acids. The CDR3 is CASSLAGGSSGNTIYF. CDR3 nucleotide sequence: TGTGCCAGCAGCCTTGCGGGGGGAAGCTCTGGAAACACCATATATTTT.

The V and J genes are TRBV11-2 and TRBJ2-7, with 13 bases that match TRBD2. Per germline, CDR1 SGHAT and CDR2 FQNNGV. The length of the CDR3 is 15 residues. The V gene end was trimmed by 5 bases and the J gene end by 5 bases; junction bases not matched to a gene: 6. The CDR3 reads CASSPGLAGDDEQYF. The CDR3 DNA sequence: TGTGCCAGCAGCCCCGGACTAGCGGGAGACGACGAGCAGTACTTC. The full variable domain, in which reference TRBV11-2 and TRBJ2-7 provide the parts outside the CDR3, is EAGVAQSPRYKIIEKRQSVAFWCNPISGHATLYWYQQILGQGPKLLIQFQNNGVVDDSQLPKDRFSAERLKGVDSTLKIQPAKLEDSAVYLCASSPGLAGDDEQYFGPGTRLTVT.

The chain's CDR3 is CASSLWTQETQYF. CDR3 coding DNA: TGCGCCAGCAGCCTTTGGACCCAAGAGACCCAGTACTTC. This chain connects TRBV4-1 to TRBJ2-5, with unresolved D. The germline V gene has CDR1 MGHRA and CDR2 YSYEKL. The CDR3 covers 13 residues. Trimming shortened V by 4 bases and J by 1 base, and 7 bases separated the two germline ends.

The chain carries TRBV23-1 and TRBJ2-4; D may match TRBD1 or TRBD2 (5 bases each). TRBV23-1 is recorded as an ORF, its role being uncertain. This CDR3 region has 17 residues. Trimming removed 0 bases from V and 0 bases from J, with 12 bases in between. The CDR3: CASSQSEGTAAKNIQYF. The DNA of the CDR3 is TGCGCCAGCAGTCAATCGGAAGGGACCGCAGCCAAAAACATTCAGTACTTC.

The chain couples TRBV29-1 to TRBJ1-1; D unclear. CDR1 and CDR2 (germline): SQVTM, ANQGSEA. This CDR3 comprises 10 residues. The ends were cut back, 7 bases at V and 0 bases at J, with 3 bases in the middle. The CDR3 region is CSGMNTEAFF. The CDR3 bases are TGCAGCGGCATGAACACTGAAGCTTTCTTT.

This clone appeared once. The chain couples TRBV5-6 to TRBJ2-5, with 12 bases that match TRBD1. The CDR3 has 15 residues. Germline trimming cut 4 bases from V and 4 bases from J; bases unmatched to any gene: 5. Germline V CDR1 and CDR2: SGHDT, YYEEEE. The DNA of the CDR3 is TGTGCCAGCAGCGCGGGGGACAGGGGGCGAGAGACCCAGTACTTC. Translated, it gives CASSAGDRGRETQYF.